At least ten counts were recorded for the clone carrying this T cell receptor beta chain. This sample is part of a study of T-cell reconstitution after alpha-beta-depleted transplantation in children. The CDR3 runs 13 residues. V was clipped by 1 base and J by 5 bases, with 8 bases between them. The V gene's germline CDR1 is SGHVS and CDR2 FQNEAQ. Unique molecular identifiers were incorporated into the prepared TCRbeta library. TCRdb passed the PCR reads through MiXCR, listing each CDR3 protein once. The repertoire holds about 280,000 distinct CDR3 sequences, with 11% as singletons. The TCR was taken from a male patient between 2 and 10 years old who had a stem cell transplant for chronic granulomatous disease, so the T cells may come from the graft donor. This rearrangement joins TRBV7-8 to TRBJ2-5, with a possible D match to TRBD1 (6 bases). Sequenced material: peripheral blood, taken 180 days after TCRalphabeta/CD19-depleted stem cell transplant. For the CDR3, the DNA is TGTGCCAGCAGCTTAGGCACAGGGGAGACCCAGTACTTC. This translates into CASSLGTGETQYF.